Below are 31 T cell receptor beta chains sequenced from a single sample in a study of blood T cells in healthy people across ages. PCR was performed a second time for roughly 7 to 12 cycles using a sample-barcoded 5' primer and a J-beta primer mix. One entry per CDR3 protein, called by TCRdb with MiXCR from the 5' RACE reads. The sample has around 500,000 distinct CDR3 sequences, roughly 48% seen once. Sequencing was performed on blood. The receptors derive from a man older than 75 in good health.

This clonotype turned up a few times. The rearrangement joins TRBV5-1 to TRBJ1-6; TRBD1 aligns across 11 bases. Per the germline V gene, CDR1 is SGHRS and CDR2 is YFSETQ. J lost 7 bases, V lost 1 base, and 4 bases had no gene match. The CDR3 sequence is 16 residues long. CDR3 sequence reads: CASSLSGQGGNSPLHF. The CDR3 nucleotides read TGCGCCAGCAGCTTGTCGGGACAGGGGGGAAATTCACCCCTCCACTTT.

V and J are TRBV10-1 and TRBJ2-4, with D tentatively TRBD2 (6 bases). The J call may be in error: the DNA end matches TRBJ2-7 better. The length of the CDR3 is 14 residues. Per the germline V gene, CDR1 is WNHNN and CDR2 is SYGVQD (reference sequence). The CDR3 is CASSEAGRSYEQYF. As DNA, the CDR3 is TGCGCCAGCAGTGAGGCAGGGAGGTCCTACGAGCAGTACTTC.

This clonotype was found once. This rearrangement joins TRBV29-1 to TRBJ2-3, with TRBD2 identical over 13 bases. CDR3 length equals 15 residues. Looked up from germline, CDR1 is SQVTM and CDR2 is ANQGSEA. V shed 8 bases, J shed 3 bases, and the junction held 8 bases outside the gene matches. The CDR3: CSLSGTSGITDTQYF. CDR3 sequence (DNA): TGCAGCCTCTCGGGGACTAGCGGGATAACAGATACGCAGTATTTT.

The chain links TRBV20-1 to TRBJ2-7; D remains unclear. Per germline, CDR1 DFQATT and CDR2 SNEGSKA (reference sequence). This CDR3 has 13 residues. V was shortened by 3 bases and J by 0 bases, with 9 bases between the two germline ends. CDR3 amino acids: CSASRVLSYEQYF. CDR3 nucleotides: TGCAGTGCTAGTCGGGTGCTCTCCTACGAGCAGTACTTC.

CDR3 sequence (DNA): TGTGCCAGCAGTTTAGCACAGGGGGCGGCTGGCTACACCTTC. Amino acids: CASSLAQGAAGYTF. V gene TRBV12-3 or TRBV12-4 combines with J gene TRBJ1-2; 9 bases fit TRBD1. The V gene end was trimmed by 0 bases and the J gene end by 7 bases; junction bases not matched to a gene: 3. This CDR3 spans 14 amino acids.

The chain recombines TRBV29-1 with TRBJ2-1; the D gene could be TRBD1 or TRBD2 (6 bases each). The germline V gene encodes CDR1 SQVTM and CDR2 ANQGSEA. Trimming stripped 6 bases from V and 0 bases from J, with 15 bases between. There are 15 residues in the CDR3. CDR3 sequence (DNA): TGCAGCGTGTGGGGGGCCCTTAGCTCCTACAATGAGCAGTTCTTC. Encoded protein: CSVWGALSSYNEQFF.

The chain uses TRBV20-1 and TRBJ1-6; 7 positions match TRBD1. The trim removed 2 bases at V and 3 bases at J, leaving 10 bases unmatched. The CDR3 contains 17 residues. Germline lookup yields CDR1 DFQATT and CDR2 SNEGSKA (reference sequence). The CDR3 loop is CSARSRTGTFYNSPLHF. CDR3 in DNA: TGCAGTGCTAGAAGTCGGACAGGTACCTTCTATAATTCACCCCTCCACTTT.

This clonotype was seen just once. One junction end disagrees with the germline gene, perhaps due to a read error. The rearrangement uses TRBV7-2 and TRBJ2-3; D possibly corresponds to TRBD1 (5 bases). This CDR3 spans 12 amino acids. Germline values: CDR1 SGHTA, CDR2 FQGNSA. The CDR3: CASSLNTGTQYF. The CDR3 bases are TGTGCCAGCAGCCTCAACACAGGTACGCAGTATTTT.

V gene TRBV20-1 combines with J gene TRBJ2-1; maybe TRBD2 (5 bases). Germline CDR1 reads DFQATT; CDR2 reads SNEGSKA (reference sequence). Trimming shortened V by 8 bases and J by 3 bases, and 8 bases separated the two germline ends. The CDR3 totals 11 residues. The CDR3 loop is CSSGNYNEQFF. As DNA, the CDR3 is TGCAGTAGCGGAAACTACAATGAGCAGTTCTTC.

The chain uses TRBV7-2 and TRBJ2-3, with unresolved D. The CDR3 is made up of 14 amino acids. Trimming stripped 9 bases from V and 2 bases from J, with 15 bases between. Germline V lookup: CDR1 SGHTA, CDR2 FQGNSA. The CDR3 DNA reads as TGTGCCAGTCTTCGACTCGCGACCACAGATACGCAGTATTTT. This sequence encodes CASLRLATTDTQYF.

The V gene is TRBV7-9, the J gene TRBJ2-5; TRBD2 matches 7 bases. Trimming removed 4 bases from V and 4 bases from J; junction bases left unmatched: 15. CDR3 length equals 17 residues. In germline, CDR1 is SEHNR, CDR2 FQNEAQ (reference sequence). The CDR3 protein is CASSYFGGTGVGETQYF. As DNA, the CDR3 is TGTGCCAGCAGCTATTTCGGGGGGACGGGGGTAGGAGAGACCCAGTACTTC.

This clonotype was picked up a small number of times. V gene TRBV28 combines with J gene TRBJ2-7; 8 positions match TRBD2. Germline V lookup: CDR1 MDHEN, CDR2 SYDVKM. The V segment lost 5 bases and the J segment 9 bases; nucleotides outside the gene matches: 6. This CDR3 region has 12 residues. The CDR3 bases are TGTGCCAGCAGTGAGCGGGGGATCGGGCAGTACTTC. Translated, it gives CASSERGIGQYF.

This clonotype was observed a handful of times. The V and J genes are TRBV4-2 and TRBJ2-7; TRBD1 aligns across 9 bases. J gave up 1 base and V 3 bases, and 7 bases lay outside the gene matches. CDR3 length: 16 amino acids. CDR1 LGHNA and CDR2 YNFKEQ come from the germline V gene. The CDR3 sequence is CASSHQTGTGSYEQYF. The DNA of the CDR3 is TGTGCCAGCAGCCATCAAACCGGGACAGGGTCCTACGAGCAGTACTTC.

The chain uses TRBV10-2 and TRBJ2-4; 10 bases fit TRBD2. Near its end, the DNA agrees better with TRBJ2-5, so the J call may be wrong. This CDR3 is 16 amino acids long. Germline V lookup: CDR1 WSHSY, CDR2 SAAADI. The CDR3 DNA is TGCGCCAGCAGTGATGGGCTAGCGGGGGACCAAGAGACCCAGTACTTC. Amino acid sequence: CASSDGLAGDQETQYF.

The chain links TRBV7-3 to TRBJ2-1, with 9 bases lining up with TRBD1. Trimming took 4 bases from V and 9 from J; bases not matched to a gene: 16. The CDR3 sequence is 17 residues long. CDR1 SGHTA and CDR2 FQGTGA come from the germline V gene. The CDR3 reads CASSSSYLPGTGSEQFF. DNA for the CDR3: TGTGCCAGCAGCTCCTCCTATCTCCCCGGGACAGGGTCTGAGCAGTTCTTC.

This rearrangement joins TRBV7-9 to TRBJ1-1; 7 bases line up with TRBD1. V lost 1 base, J lost 3 bases, and 5 bases stayed unmatched. The CDR3 loop spans 15 amino acids. Germline CDR1 reads SEHNR; CDR2 reads FQNEAQ (reference sequence). CDR3 loop: CASSLGTGTDTEAFF. For the CDR3, the DNA is TGTGCCAGCAGCTTAGGCACCGGGACAGACACTGAAGCTTTCTTT.

This clonotype was detected a few times. The chain employs TRBV7-2 and TRBJ1-2; D uncertain. The V end lost 6 bases, the J end lost 4 bases, and 15 bases lay between the germline ends. Germline V gene lookup returns CDR1 SGHTA and CDR2 FQGNSA. CDR3 size: 14 residues. The CDR3 nucleotides read TGTGCCAGCAGTGAGAGTCGGGGTGTCTATGGCTACACCTTC. Amino acids: CASSESRGVYGYTF.

The chain has TRBV20-1 and TRBJ2-3; tentatively, D is TRBD2 (6 bases). CDR1 DFQATT and CDR2 SNEGSKA come from the germline V gene (reference sequence). This CDR3 contains 17 residues. Trimming shortened V by 5 bases and J by 0 bases, and 21 bases separated the two germline ends. The CDR3 spells CSAALLSASVSTDTQYF. CDR3 DNA: TGCAGTGCTGCCCTCCTTTCGGCTAGCGTGAGCACAGATACGCAGTATTTT.

The rearrangement joins TRBV20-1 to TRBJ1-2; the D gene is possibly TRBD1 (5 bases). Germline V gene sequence: CDR1 DFQATT, CDR2 SNEGSKA (reference sequence). V gave up 0 bases and J gave up 4 bases, with 18 bases separating them. CDR3 length: 16 residues. The CDR3 region has the DNA TGCAGTGCTAGAGATTTAGGAGGGGATTACCCCTATGGCTACACCTTC. Translation gives CSARDLGGDYPYGYTF.

This clonotype was counted only a few times. The chain has TRBV20-1 and TRBJ2-1; 11 bases are a match to TRBD2. V dropped 3 bases and J dropped 8; count of bases not matched to a gene: 12. Per the germline V gene, CDR1 is DFQATT and CDR2 is SNEGSKA (reference sequence). This CDR3 spans 16 amino acids. CDR3 in amino acids: CSASFLAGGWVYEQFF. The CDR3 nucleotides read TGCAGTGCTAGTTTTCTAGCGGGAGGATGGGTTTATGAGCAGTTCTTC.

The chain uses TRBV7-2 and TRBJ2-2; D remains ambiguous. V was pared by 2 bases and J by 2 bases, with 9 bases between. The CDR3 is made up of 15 amino acids. In germline, CDR1 is SGHTA, CDR2 FQGNSA. This CDR3 reads CASSLRSENTGELFF. The CDR3 nucleotides are TGTGCCAGCAGCTTACGAAGCGAAAACACCGGGGAGCTGTTTTTT.

This rearrangement joins TRBV20-1 to TRBJ1-1; D remains unclear. Trimming shortened V by 0 bases and J by 1 base, and 9 bases separated the two germline ends. In germline, CDR1 is DFQATT, CDR2 SNEGSKA (reference sequence). The CDR3 has 14 residues. The DNA for the CDR3 is TGCAGTGCTAGAGAGTGGGGAACGAACACTGAAGCTTTCTTT. Translating it yields CSAREWGTNTEAFF.

This sequence joins TRBV7-9 and TRBJ1-3; D not certain. This CDR3 region has 14 residues. Trimming pared 8 bases from V and 1 base from J, leaving 12 bases between. Germline CDR1 and CDR2: SEHNR and FQNEAQ (reference sequence). CDR3 nucleotides: TGTGCCAGCGCCCGCGAGACTTCTGGAAACACCATATATTTT. It translates to CASARETSGNTIYF.

CDR3 sequence (DNA): TGTGCCAGCACCCCAGAAGCTGGGTATGGCTACACCTTC. Protein sequence: CASTPEAGYGYTF. The chain uses TRBV12-3 or TRBV12-4 and TRBJ1-2; unclear D gene. This CDR3 comprises 13 residues. Trimming removed 7 bases from V and 5 bases from J, with 14 bases in between.

This clonotype showed up just once. A much more abundant neighbour one base away suggests this may be a read error. This chain joins TRBV6-5 and TRBJ1-1; TRBD1 agrees at 9 bases. Germline V gives CDR1 MNHEY, CDR2 SVGAGI. This CDR3 region has 16 residues. V lost 2 bases to trimming and J lost 0 bases; unmatched junction nucleotides: 4. CDR3 DNA: TGTGCCAGCAGTTACGTTGGACAGGGGATGAACACTGAAGCTTTCTTT. The encoded protein is CASSYVGQGMNTEAFF.

The V gene is TRBV5-4, the J gene TRBJ2-1, with 11 positions matching TRBD2. The ends lost 0 bases at V and 3 bases at J; junction bases unmatched: 2. Germline loops: CDR1 SGHNT, CDR2 YYREEE (reference sequence). The CDR3 is 16 amino acids. CDR3: CASSLELAGVYNEQFF. CDR3 sequence (DNA): TGTGCCAGCAGCTTGGAACTAGCGGGAGTCTACAATGAGCAGTTCTTC.

This rearrangement joins TRBV6-1 to TRBJ1-6, with no clear D. Per the germline V gene, CDR1 is MNHNS and CDR2 is SASEGT. Trimming removed 3 bases from V and 9 bases from J, with 12 bases in between. This CDR3 has 14 amino acids. This CDR3 is CASSEAQARSPLHF. DNA of the CDR3: TGTGCCAGCAGTGAGGCCCAGGCGCGTTCACCCCTCCACTTT.

The chain joins TRBV6-2 or TRBV6-3 to TRBJ2-7; 8 nucleotides line up with TRBD1. This CDR3 is 14 amino acids long. Germline-derived CDR1 and CDR2 are MNHEY and SVGEGT. Trimming removed 5 bases from V and 2 bases from J; junction bases left unmatched: 5. CDR3 nucleotide sequence: TGTGCCAGCAGTCCCTGGACAGGGCCCTACGAGCAGTACTTC. Translation: CASSPWTGPYEQYF.

Concerning this clonotype itself: Possible read error: a much larger clone is one base away. This chain uses TRBV29-1 with TRBJ2-5; unclear D gene. In germline, CDR1 is SQVTM, CDR2 ANQGSEA. The CDR3 extends over 13 amino acids. Trimming removed 0 bases at V and 7 bases at J, with 12 bases between. The CDR3 nucleotides are TGCAGCGTTGAAGAGGACGGCGAAGGGACCCAGTACTTC. Translated: CSVEEDGEGTQYF.

The V call is TRBV2, the J call TRBJ2-7; D is possibly TRBD1 or TRBD2 (6 bases each). The better agreement between TRBJ2-5 and the DNA end casts doubt on the J call. CDR1 is SNHLY, CDR2 FYNNEI, per germline. The CDR3 covers 14 residues. CDR3 in amino acids: CASSVGRGPETQYF. The CDR3 DNA reads as TGTGCCAGCAGTGTAGGTCGGGGGCCGGAGACCCAGTACTTC.

This clonotype was counted between two and nine times. The chain is built from TRBV11-3 and TRBJ2-1; D not certain. Trimming removed 5 bases at V and 0 bases at J, with 8 bases between. The germline CDR1 and CDR2 sequences are SGHNT and YENEEA. This CDR3 is 14 amino acids long. In DNA, the CDR3 is TGTGCCAGCAGCAGAGCCAGCTCCTACAATGAGCAGTTCTTC. Protein product: CASSRASSYNEQFF.